The 27 T cell receptor beta chains below come from one sample, sequenced in a study of PD-L1 blockade in urothelial cancer. Time point reported: pretreatment peripheral blood. Only in-frame clones appear in the TCRdb table, and some are missing; sequencing was by immunoSEQ multiplex PCR. The data hold 55,000 to 80,000 clones, with roughly 86% observed a single time. The source was PBMCs, collected around atezolizumab (anti-PD-L1) treatment. The receptors here all came from a man aged 60-69 years with urothelial cancer.

This rearrangement joins TRBV6-1 to TRBJ1-1; D is uncertain. Germline CDR1 MNHNS, CDR2 SASEGT. The V end was cut by 8 bases, the J end by 1 base, with 17 bases between. CDR3 length: 15 residues. The CDR3 DNA is TGTGCCAGCCGATCCTCGGAACTAGCGAACACTGAAGCTTTCTTT. This sequence encodes CASRSSELANTEAFF.

This sequence joins TRBV5-6 and TRBJ2-5, with TRBD1 identical over 10 bases. Germline V gene data show CDR1 as SGHDT and CDR2 as YYEEEE. V dropped 4 bases and J dropped 5; count of bases not matched to a gene: 8. The CDR3 is made up of 15 amino acids. For the CDR3, the DNA is TGTGCCAGCAGCCCACTGGGGACAGGGGATGAGACCCAGTACTTC. Residues: CASSPLGTGDETQYF. The full variable domain, its missing parts supplied by reference TRBV5-6 and TRBJ2-5, is DAGVTQSPTHLIKTRGQQVTLRCSPKSGHDTVSWYQQALGQGPQFIFQYYEEEERQRGNFPDRFSGHQFPNYSSELNVNALLLGDSALYLCASSPLGTGDETQYFGPGTRLLVL.

The chain has TRBV2 and TRBJ1-5, with D possibly TRBD1 on 6 matching bases. Trimming removed 8 bases from V and 1 base from J, with 15 bases in between. CDR1 and CDR2 (germline): SNHLY, FYNNEI. This CDR3 comprises 15 residues. For the CDR3, the DNA is TGTGCCAGCGCAAGACAGGTCTGGAGCAATCAGCCCCAGCATTTT. As protein: CASARQVWSNQPQHF.

The chain carries TRBV11-3 and TRBJ2-7; 7 bases agree with TRBD1. The junction had 3 bases not matched to a gene; V was cut back by 1 base and J by 3 bases. The CDR3 sequence is 14 residues long. Germline values: CDR1 SGHNT, CDR2 YENEEA. The CDR3 sequence: CASSLANRGYEQYF. CDR3 bases: TGTGCCAGCAGCTTAGCTAACAGGGGCTACGAGCAGTACTTC. The variable domain in full, completed from reference TRBV11-3 and TRBJ2-7, reads EAGVVQSPRYKIIEKKQPVAFWCNPISGHNTLYWYLQNLGQGPELLIRYENEEAVDDSQLPKDRFSAERLKGVDSTLKIQPAELGDSAVYLCASSLANRGYEQYFGPGTRLTVT.

The chain recombines TRBV7-8 with TRBJ2-5; unclear D gene. The length of the CDR3 is 15 residues. The germline V gene has CDR1 SGHVS and CDR2 FQNEAQ. Deletions cut 1 base from V and 2 bases from J, with 11 bases between. CDR3 nucleotide sequence: TGTGCCAGCAGCTTAGTCCAAGCACGACAAGAGACCCAGTACTTC. Its translation is CASSLVQARQETQYF.

The genes are TRBV16 and TRBJ2-5; D gene ambiguous. The germline CDR1 and CDR2 sequences are KGHSY and FQNENV. The CDR3 extends over 13 amino acids. V lost 4 bases to trimming and J lost 3 bases, with 9 bases between them. CDR3 nucleotides: TGTGCCAGCAGCCCCCCTTTAGAAGAGACCCAGTACTTC. It specifies CASSPPLEETQYF.

In this sample, this clone turned up a few times. The V gene is TRBV11-3, the J gene TRBJ1-5; D gene unclear. CDR3 length: 14 amino acids. Germline CDR1 and CDR2: SGHNT and YENEEA. Trimming took off 3 bases at V and 4 bases at J, with 10 bases between the two ends. CDR3 sequence: CASSLSGLNQPQHF. The DNA of the CDR3 is TGTGCCAGCAGCTTGTCCGGGTTAAATCAGCCCCAGCATTTT.

The CDR3 sequence is CASSPDGLAGGVEQFF. CDR3 sequence (DNA): TGTGCCAGCTCACCTGATGGACTAGCGGGGGGTGTGGAGCAGTTCTTC. V gene TRBV18 combines with J gene TRBJ2-1, with 14 nucleotides matching TRBD2. V shed 3 bases, J shed 10 bases, and the junction held 8 bases outside the gene matches. Germline CDR1 is KGHSH and CDR2 is LQKENI. The CDR3 length is 16 residues.

This chain links TRBV9 with TRBJ2-2, with D possibly matching TRBD2 (5 bases). V lost 0 bases, J lost 6 bases, and 12 bases lay in between. CDR3 size: 15 residues. Germline V gene data show CDR1 as SGDLS and CDR2 as YYNGEE. CDR3 residues: CASSVESSPPGELFF. The DNA of the CDR3 is TGTGCCAGCAGCGTAGAATCTAGCCCTCCCGGGGAGCTGTTTTTT.

The chain uses TRBV19 and TRBJ1-2; D remains ambiguous. The V end lost 10 bases, the J end lost 8 bases, and 14 bases lay between the germline ends. CDR3 length equals 11 residues. The germline gives CDR1 LNHDA, CDR2 SQIVND (reference sequence). The CDR3 protein is CATQEGWGYTF. As DNA, the CDR3 is TGTGCCACTCAGGAGGGATGGGGCTACACCTTC.

This clone was detected ten times or more. The gene calls are TRBV19 and TRBJ1-6; 8 bases map to TRBD1. V lost 6 bases, J lost 7 bases, and 8 bases stayed unmatched. The CDR3 extends over 15 amino acids. Germline V gene lookup returns CDR1 LNHDA and CDR2 SQIVND (reference sequence). The CDR3 reads CASRAGTGLNSPLHF. CDR3 bases: TGTGCCAGTAGGGCCGGGACAGGACTAAATTCACCCCTCCACTTT.

The chain has TRBV5-4 and TRBJ2-1; TRBD1 matches 8 bases. V dropped 4 bases and J dropped 5; count of bases not matched to a gene: 17. The CDR3 length is 18 residues. CDR1 is SGHNT, CDR2 YYREEE, per germline (reference sequence). Here the CDR3 reads CASSPRDRITLRDNEQFF. The DNA of the CDR3 is TGTGCCAGCAGCCCACGGGACAGGATCACTTTGAGGGACAATGAGCAGTTCTTC.

This clone has a single count. V usage is TRBV19 and J usage is TRBJ1-3; D gene unclear. V lost 5 bases, J lost 0 bases, and 8 bases lay in between. CDR1 and CDR2 from the germline V gene are LNHDA and SQIVND (reference sequence). The CDR3 consists of 14 residues. The CDR3 is CASSLQVSGNTIYF. Here the CDR3 DNA reads TGTGCCAGTAGTCTCCAGGTCTCTGGAAACACCATATATTTT. Variable domain in full (rest from reference TRBV19 and TRBJ1-3): DGGITQSPKYLFRKEGQNVTLSCEQNLNHDAMYWYRQDPGQGLRLIYYSQIVNDFQKGDIAEGYSVSREKKESFPLTVTSAQKNPTAFYLCASSLQVSGNTIYFGEGSWLTVV.

CDR3 nucleotides: TGTGCCAGCAGTGCAACACACAATCAGCCCCAGCATTTT. It specifies CASSATHNQPQHF. The V and J genes are TRBV2 and TRBJ1-5; D remains ambiguous. Trimming left V 4 bases short and J 3 bases short, with 7 bases between. CDR3 length: 13 amino acids. Germline V lookup: CDR1 SNHLY, CDR2 FYNNEI.

This rearrangement joins TRBV5-1 to TRBJ1-6; D ambiguous. The CDR3 runs 14 residues. V shed 0 bases and J shed 6 bases, with 7 bases lying between them. Germline V gives CDR1 SGHRS, CDR2 YFSETQ. The CDR3 reads CASSLEPFNSPLHF. In DNA, the CDR3 is TGCGCCAGCAGCTTGGAGCCCTTTAATTCACCCCTCCACTTT.

The chain is built from TRBV6-5 and TRBJ1-2; possible D gene TRBD1, 6 bases. The germline V gene has CDR1 MNHEY and CDR2 SVGAGI. Trimming left V 7 bases short and J 5 bases short, with 14 bases between. The length of the CDR3 is 13 residues. CDR3 sequence: CASTRGAGYGYTF. The DNA of the CDR3 is TGTGCCAGCACTCGGGGGGCCGGGTATGGCTACACCTTC.

In DNA, the CDR3 is TGTGCCAGCCTTCCGGGACACACTAGCACAGATACGCAGTATTTT. It is translated as CASLPGHTSTDTQYF. The rearrangement links TRBV19 to TRBJ2-3; D perhaps matches TRBD1 (6 bases). CDR3 length equals 15 residues. Germline lookup yields CDR1 LNHDA and CDR2 SQIVND (reference sequence). Between the trimmed V and J ends, which lost 9 bases and 0 bases, there was a span of 16 bases.

The chain has TRBV4-1 and TRBJ1-2; D is ambiguous. Trimming took 3 bases from V and 2 from J, leaving 13 bases between them. Germline V CDR1 and CDR2: MGHRA, YSYEKL. This CDR3 contains 15 residues. Written as DNA, the CDR3 is TGCGCCAGCAGCCAGCCGGCAGAGGGCAACTATGGCTACACCTTC. Its translation: CASSQPAEGNYGYTF.

J is TRBJ2-1 and V is TRBV4-2, with D unclear. V lost 0 bases and J 10 bases, leaving 7 bases between the germline ends. Germline V gene data show CDR1 as LGHNA and CDR2 as YNFKEQ. This CDR3 region has 12 residues. This chain's CDR3 is CASSQDRGEQFF. DNA for the CDR3: TGTGCCAGCAGCCAAGATAGAGGAGAGCAGTTCTTC.

This chain uses TRBV5-1 with TRBJ1-3, with 8 bases identical to TRBD1. CDR3 length: 16 amino acids. Germline V gene lookup returns CDR1 SGHRS and CDR2 YFSETQ. The ends lost 4 bases at V and 0 bases at J; junction bases unmatched: 6. CDR3 amino acids: CASSTAGTGSGNTIYF. DNA of the CDR3: TGCGCCAGCAGCACGGCCGGGACAGGCTCTGGAAACACCATATATTTT.

A remark on this clone: Relative to the germline gene, one junction end is altered; a read error may explain this. The chain has TRBV6-5 and TRBJ1-2, with 7 bases lining up with TRBD1. Per the germline V gene, CDR1 is MNHEY and CDR2 is SVGAGI. The CDR3 is made up of 15 amino acids. CDR3 residues: CAGSYSGTVNYGYTF. CDR3 nucleotides: TGTGCCGGCAGTTATTCAGGGACAGTTAACTATGGCTACACCTTC.

The chain couples TRBV25-1 to TRBJ2-3; 10 bases are shared with TRBD2. The CDR3 contains 16 residues. The trim removed 1 base at V and 8 bases at J, leaving 9 bases unmatched. Germline V CDR1 and CDR2: MGHDK, SYGVNS. CDR3 region: CASSELTAGGLGTQYF. CDR3 nucleotides: TGTGCCAGCAGTGAATTAACAGCGGGGGGGCTCGGTACGCAGTATTTT.

The chain combines TRBV9 with TRBJ2-5; possibly TRBD2 for D (6 bases). V was clipped by 3 bases and J by 2 bases, with 11 bases between them. Looked up from germline, CDR1 is SGDLS and CDR2 is YYNGEE. The CDR3 contains 14 residues. CDR3 sequence reads: CASSAFGGQETQYF. The CDR3 DNA reads as TGTGCCAGCAGCGCATTTGGAGGGCAAGAGACCCAGTACTTC.

This clone has just a few counts. This chain uses TRBV9 with TRBJ1-1; a weak D match, TRBD1 (5 bases). Germline V lookup: CDR1 SGDLS, CDR2 YYNGEE. This CDR3 spans 13 amino acids. Trimming pared 3 bases from V and 3 bases from J, leaving 9 bases between. For the CDR3, the DNA is TGTGCCAGCAGCGGCCCAGGGTACACTGAAGCTTTCTTT. Translation gives CASSGPGYTEAFF.

The chain has TRBV16 and TRBJ1-5; D is possibly TRBD1 (5 bases). The CDR3 has 15 amino acids. V lost 0 bases, J lost 2 bases, and 8 bases lay in between. The germline V gene has CDR1 KGHSY and CDR2 FQNENV. The CDR3 protein is CASSQSGAGNQPQHF. CDR3 sequence (DNA): TGTGCCAGCAGCCAATCAGGGGCGGGCAATCAGCCCCAGCATTTT.

The chain uses TRBV6-5 and TRBJ2-7, with 7 bases that match TRBD2. V shed 8 bases and J 5 bases; nucleotides not matched to a gene: 6. The CDR3 sequence is 12 residues long. Looked up from germline, CDR1 is MNHEY and CDR2 is SVGAGI. CDR3 bases: TGTGCCAGCGGGGACTACAACCACGAGCAGTACTTC. Translating it yields CASGDYNHEQYF.

The chain combines TRBV28 with TRBJ2-1; 8 nucleotides align to TRBD2. CDR1 and CDR2 from the germline V gene are MDHEN and SYDVKM. The CDR3 extends over 14 amino acids. With V trimmed by 8 bases and J by 4 bases, 7 bases remained unmatched. Here the CDR3 reads CASHSGTRYNEQFF. The CDR3 DNA follows: TGTGCCAGCCACTCCGGGACTAGGTACAATGAGCAGTTCTTC.